This entry features one T cell receptor (beta chain) sequence. Its antigen is not identified. The CDR3 has 16 amino acids. V lost 1 base, J lost 0 bases, and 12 bases lay in between. Germline lookup yields CDR1 SGHVS and CDR2 FNYEAQ. The data originate from a study of shared clonotypes between healthy human individuals. Only in-frame clones appear in the TCRdb table, and some are missing; sequencing was by immunoSEQ multiplex PCR. There are about 660,000 clones in the sample; around two thirds occur only once, and 1.5% to 2% lies in the top ten. The donors were adults (healthy and HIV-negative) with no recent acute infections or vaccinations. Notes on the study in general: The researchers took only blood, and tissue repertoires probably look different. As a rule, naive subsets had a larger estimated richness than memory subsets.

The sequenced sample consisted of memory CD4+ T cells sorted from blood. The subset here: CD45RA-negative fraction. The TCR was taken from a young woman in good health. The chain joins TRBV7-6 to TRBJ1-2; D ambiguous. CDR3 amino acids: CASSLVGQLANYGYTF. The CDR3 DNA is TGTGCCAGCAGCTTAGTGGGCCAACTAGCTAACTATGGCTACACCTTC.